This is a list of T cell receptor beta chains from one sample in a study of PD-L1 blockade in urothelial cancer. Clones were read by immunoSEQ multiplex PCR, and TCRdb kept only the in-frame ones, dropping some. Of 20,000 to 25,000 clones in the sample, about 93% were seen once. The sample consisted of PBMCs, taken around atezolizumab (anti-PD-L1) treatment. Source of these receptors: a woman between 55 and 75 years old with urothelial cancer. Each CDR3 is given with its conserved first and last residue. A D gene is named only where the DNA matches it firmly.

J gene: TRBJ1-3
D gene: NA
V gene: TRBV19
CDR3 protein: CASSGRRGRDTKNTIYF

J gene: TRBJ2-2
D gene: NA
V gene: TRBV5-1
CDR3 protein: CASSVEGTGELFF

J gene: TRBJ1-5
D gene: NA
V gene: TRBV15
CDR3 protein: CATSRQRLSNQPQHF

J gene: TRBJ2-2
D gene: NA
V gene: TRBV28
CDR3 protein: CASSLTSSLDTGELFF

J gene: TRBJ2-3
D gene: TRBD2
V gene: TRBV9
CDR3 protein: CASRSRLAGETDTQYF

J gene: TRBJ2-3
D gene: TRBD2
V gene: TRBV9
CDR3 protein: CASSVNPAGNPTDTQYF

J gene: TRBJ2-3
D gene: TRBD1
V gene: TRBV7-8
CDR3 protein: CASSLNSGGATDTQYF

J gene: TRBJ1-2
D gene: NA
V gene: TRBV7-2
CDR3 protein: CASSLLWANRGYTF

J gene: TRBJ2-2
D gene: NA
V gene: TRBV5-5
CDR3 protein: CASSSLWGGLSTGELFF

J gene: TRBJ2-2
D gene: TRBD2
V gene: TRBV5-1
CDR3 protein: CASSLSSGGSGELFF

J gene: TRBJ2-1
D gene: TRBD2
V gene: TRBV12-5
CDR3 protein: CASGLVIAGGVDEQFF

J gene: TRBJ1-1
D gene: NA
V gene: TRBV29-1
CDR3 protein: CSVGGGGYTEAFF

J gene: TRBJ2-2
D gene: NA
V gene: TRBV27
CDR3 protein: CASSSVNTGELFF

J gene: TRBJ1-3
D gene: NA
V gene: TRBV5-6
CDR3 protein: CASSTTGTGNTIYF

J gene: TRBJ2-1
D gene: NA
V gene: TRBV29-1
CDR3 protein: CSALEVEQFF

J gene: TRBJ2-1
D gene: TRBD2
V gene: TRBV11-2
CDR3 protein: CASSSPLSGSGFNNEQFF

J gene: TRBJ1-4
D gene: NA
V gene: TRBV27
CDR3 protein: CASSSWPNNEKLFF

J gene: TRBJ2-1
D gene: TRBD2
V gene: TRBV6-6
CDR3 protein: CASRLAGGYNEQFF

J gene: TRBJ1-3
D gene: NA
V gene: TRBV27
CDR3 protein: CASSSLDRLSGNTIYF

J gene: TRBJ1-5
D gene: TRBD1
V gene: TRBV28
CDR3 protein: CASSLWDRDQPQHF

J gene: TRBJ2-1
D gene: NA
V gene: TRBV28
CDR3 protein: CASSRSGEQFF

J gene: TRBJ2-1
D gene: TRBD1
V gene: TRBV19
CDR3 protein: CASSQDRAYNEQFF

J gene: TRBJ2-2
D gene: TRBD1
V gene: TRBV5-1
CDR3 protein: CASSFGGQAEVVLNTGELFF

J gene: TRBJ1-5
D gene: NA
V gene: TRBV7-8
CDR3 protein: CASSLFPGTRSQPQHF

J gene: TRBJ2-7
D gene: TRBD2
V gene: TRBV6-5
CDR3 protein: CASSYGKLAGVYEQYF

J gene: TRBJ2-7
D gene: TRBD1
V gene: TRBV7-9
CDR3 protein: CASSLKPGQVEYEQYF

J gene: TRBJ2-7
D gene: TRBD2
V gene: TRBV5-1
CDR3 protein: CASSFYQRGGQEQYF

J gene: TRBJ2-3
D gene: TRBD2
V gene: TRBV29-1
CDR3 protein: CSELGLAGRPSTDTQYF

J gene: TRBJ2-5
D gene: NA
V gene: TRBV19
CDR3 protein: CASSSRETQYF

J gene: TRBJ2-1
D gene: TRBD1
V gene: TRBV2
CDR3 protein: CASRQDRGSYNEQFF

J gene: TRBJ2-7
D gene: TRBD1
V gene: TRBV25-1
CDR3 protein: CASSVPRTGLDGEQYF

J gene: TRBJ2-3
D gene: TRBD2
V gene: TRBV9
CDR3 protein: CASSPRDVRGGFTGTDTQYF

J gene: TRBJ1-1
D gene: TRBD1
V gene: TRBV7-9
CDR3 protein: CASSSGGPGQGRTEAFF

J gene: TRBJ1-5
D gene: NA
V gene: TRBV19
CDR3 protein: CASILDSGYSNQPQHF

J gene: TRBJ2-3
D gene: TRBD2
V gene: TRBV5-5
CDR3 protein: CASSYSGSTDTQYF

J gene: TRBJ2-3
D gene: TRBD2
V gene: TRBV25-1
CDR3 protein: CASSGGASGDTDTQYF

J gene: TRBJ2-3
D gene: TRBD2
V gene: TRBV19
CDR3 protein: CASSSGLAGGPGTDTQYF

J gene: TRBJ2-7
D gene: TRBD2
V gene: TRBV11-2
CDR3 protein: CASSSLGGTGVAYEQYF

J gene: TRBJ2-5
D gene: NA
V gene: TRBV6-6
CDR3 protein: CVSSSNTAGRGETQYF

J gene: TRBJ1-5
D gene: NA
V gene: TRBV28
CDR3 protein: CASNGVGGEQPQHF

J gene: TRBJ2-7
D gene: NA
V gene: TRBV9
CDR3 protein: CASSVAPTYEQYF

J gene: TRBJ2-1
D gene: TRBD2
V gene: TRBV7-3
CDR3 protein: CASSFSGGAWNEQFF

J gene: TRBJ1-4
D gene: NA
V gene: TRBV10-1
CDR3 protein: CASSGAVEKLFF

J gene: TRBJ1-2
D gene: NA
V gene: TRBV5-1
CDR3 protein: CASSLAQGHGYTF

J gene: TRBJ2-7
D gene: NA
V gene: TRBV15
CDR3 protein: CATSRDGAGYEQYF

J gene: TRBJ2-1
D gene: NA
V gene: TRBV7-3
CDR3 protein: CASSLKDGGQFF

J gene: TRBJ2-1
D gene: TRBD2
V gene: TRBV19
CDR3 protein: CASSTGGRGRNEQFF

J gene: TRBJ2-1
D gene: NA
V gene: TRBV7-2
CDR3 protein: CASSLAGNQYNEQFF

J gene: TRBJ2-7
D gene: NA
V gene: TRBV7-8
CDR3 protein: CASSRSQGNVYGEQYF

J gene: TRBJ2-1
D gene: NA
V gene: TRBV10-3
CDR3 protein: CAISESGRGEQFF

J gene: TRBJ2-5
D gene: NA
V gene: TRBV5-1
CDR3 protein: CASSFVGAQETQYF

J gene: TRBJ2-3
D gene: NA
V gene: TRBV19
CDR3 protein: CASSMGALRTDTQYF

J gene: TRBJ2-7
D gene: TRBD2
V gene: TRBV28
CDR3 protein: CASSLGLAGYSYEQYF

J gene: TRBJ2-7
D gene: NA
V gene: TRBV5-1
CDR3 protein: CASSWGWYPGSPSGDEQYF

J gene: TRBJ2-5
D gene: NA
V gene: TRBV5-1
CDR3 protein: CASALEGGGETQYF

J gene: TRBJ1-1
D gene: NA
V gene: TRBV6-6
CDR3 protein: CASSYSTENTEAFF

J gene: TRBJ1-2
D gene: TRBD1
V gene: TRBV7-2
CDR3 protein: CASSPATGDYGYTF